The 32 T cell receptor beta chains below come from one sample, sequenced in a study of T cell responses to AZD1222 COVID-19 vaccine. This table comes from immunoSEQ multiplex PCR, and its TCRdb copy is limited to in-frame clones, with some not included. The repertoire includes some 84,000 clones, roughly 85% of them detected once, and approximately 10% sits in the top ten. The specimen comprised peripheral blood, sampled 28 days after the second AZD1222 dose. The origin of the receptors is an adult who received the AZD1222 COVID-19 vaccine.

The gene calls are TRBV28 and TRBJ2-7; 8 bases line up with TRBD2. This CDR3 has 15 amino acids. V shed 7 bases, J shed 3 bases, and the junction held 11 bases outside the gene matches. Germline CDR1 reads MDHEN; CDR2 reads SYDVKM. The CDR3 DNA sequence: TGTGCCAGCAAAATCAGGCCGGGGGGGAACTACGAGCAGTACTTC. This sequence encodes CASKIRPGGNYEQYF. Full variable domain (outside the CDR3, taken from reference TRBV28 and TRBJ2-7): DVKVTQSSRYLVKRTGEKVFLECVQDMDHENMFWYRQDPGLGLRLIYFSYDVKMKEKGDIPEGYSVSREKKERFSLILESASTNQTSMYLCASKIRPGGNYEQYFGPGTRLTVT.

In the case of this clone: A junction boundary mismatches the germline segment, possibly from a read error. The V and J genes are TRBV19 and TRBJ1-1; the D gene is possibly TRBD1 (5 bases). This CDR3 region has 12 residues. Germline V gives CDR1 LNHDA, CDR2 SQIVND (reference sequence). For the CDR3, the DNA is TGCGGTTCAGGCTCGGGGCAGCGGGTAGCTTTCTTT. Amino acids: CGSGSGQRVAFF.

This chain uses TRBV11-2 with TRBJ1-1; D may be TRBD1 (5 bases). This CDR3 is 16 amino acids long. Between the trimmed V and J ends, which lost 0 bases and 1 base, there was a span of 12 bases. CDR1 is SGHAT and CDR2 is FQNNGV in the germline V gene. The CDR3 spells CASSLEAGVGNTEAFF. CDR3 nucleotides: TGTGCCAGCAGCTTAGAGGCGGGGGTAGGGAACACTGAAGCTTTCTTT. Filled out from reference TRBV11-2 and TRBJ1-1, the complete variable domain reads EAGVAQSPRYKIIEKRQSVAFWCNPISGHATLYWYQQILGQGPKLLIQFQNNGVVDDSQLPKDRFSAERLKGVDSTLKIQPAKLEDSAVYLCASSLEAGVGNTEAFFGQGTRLTVV.

This clone was seen more than once but under ten times. This chain connects TRBV5-6 to TRBJ1-1; D unresolved. V dropped 0 bases and J dropped 11 bases, with 11 bases sitting between them. The germline V gene has CDR1 SGHDT and CDR2 YYEEEE. The CDR3 spans 12 residues. The chain's CDR3 is CASSLATGSAFF. DNA of the CDR3: TGTGCCAGCAGCTTGGCGACGGGTAGTGCTTTCTTT.

The chain joins TRBV6-4 to TRBJ2-2; D is unresolved. The CDR3 contains 13 residues. CDR1 is MRHNA and CDR2 is SNTAGT in the germline V gene. The ends were cut back, 0 bases at V and 6 bases at J, with 5 bases in the middle. The CDR3 region is CASSDSSSGELFF. DNA of the CDR3: TGTGCCAGCAGTGACTCGTCTTCCGGGGAGCTGTTTTTT.

The sample holds one count of this clone. The CDR3 is CASSEGTGYYYEQYF. The CDR3 DNA is TGTGCCAGCAGTGAAGGGACAGGGTACTACTACGAGCAGTACTTC. The chain employs TRBV6-1 and TRBJ2-7; TRBD1 agrees at 8 bases. Per germline, CDR1 MNHNS and CDR2 SASEGT. The CDR3 spans 15 residues. Germline trimming cut 1 base from V and 3 bases from J; bases unmatched to any gene: 5.

CDR3 region: CASSPGQGNSPLHF. The CDR3 DNA is TGTGCCAGCAGTCCGGGACAGGGAAATTCACCCCTCCACTTT. The chain couples TRBV6-2 or TRBV6-3 to TRBJ1-6; 9 bases agree with TRBD1. This CDR3 region has 14 residues. Germline V CDR1 and CDR2: MNHEY, SVGEGT. V dropped 5 bases and J dropped 7; count of bases not matched to a gene: 3.

This chain uses TRBV24-1 with TRBJ2-1, with 7 positions matching TRBD1. CDR1 and CDR2 (germline): KGHDR, SFDVKD. This CDR3 comprises 15 residues. V shed 3 bases, J shed 9 bases, and the junction held 10 bases outside the gene matches. The CDR3 sequence is CATSDPRQGLSEQFF. The CDR3 DNA follows: TGTGCCACCAGTGATCCACGACAGGGTTTGAGTGAGCAGTTCTTC.

The chain carries TRBV7-9 and TRBJ2-3, with D unresolved. V gave up 1 base and J gave up 0 bases, with 5 bases separating them. CDR3 size: 14 residues. CDR1 is SEHNR and CDR2 is FQNEAQ in the germline V gene (reference sequence). The CDR3 nucleotides are TGTGCCAGCAGCTTAGGGCCTAGCACAGATACGCAGTATTTT. Its protein is CASSLGPSTDTQYF.

CDR3 protein: CATGTAAATSRAFF. DNA for the CDR3: TGTGCCACCGGAACTGCGGCGGCTACTTCTCGTGCTTTCTTT. This sequence joins TRBV7-2 and TRBJ1-1; no definite D call. Trimming pared 10 bases from V and 11 bases from J, leaving 26 bases between. This CDR3 contains 14 residues. Germline V gene data show CDR1 as SGHTA and CDR2 as FQGNSA.

This chain connects TRBV5-1 to TRBJ2-3, with D tentatively TRBD1 or TRBD2 (5 bases each). This CDR3 comprises 13 residues. V lost 3 bases and J 3 bases, leaving 8 bases between the germline ends. The germline gives CDR1 SGHRS, CDR2 YFSETQ. The CDR3 reads CASSWGITDTQYF. CDR3 nucleotides: TGCGCCAGCAGCTGGGGGATTACAGATACGCAGTATTTT.

Here the CDR3 reads CASSDPTGMEKLFF. CDR3 in DNA: TGTGCCAGCAGTGATCCGACAGGGATGGAAAAACTGTTTTTT. The chain has TRBV25-1 and TRBJ1-4, with 7 bases fitting TRBD1. The V segment lost 3 bases and the J segment 8 bases; nucleotides outside the gene matches: 6. This CDR3 region has 14 residues. CDR1 and CDR2 from the germline V gene are MGHDK and SYGVNS.

V is TRBV14 and J is TRBJ2-7; perhaps TRBD1 as D (5 bases). The length of the CDR3 is 15 residues. V was clipped by 3 bases and J by 0 bases, with 12 bases between them. The germline gives CDR1 SGHDN, CDR2 FVKESK. CDR3 DNA: TGTGCCAGCAGCCATAATCAGGGTATCTCCTACGAGCAGTACTTC. This gives the protein CASSHNQGISYEQYF.

CDR3: CASSSQGGQEQYF. DNA for the CDR3: TGTGCCAGCAGCTCCCAGGGGGGTCAGGAGCAGTACTTC. The chain employs TRBV7-9 and TRBJ2-7; tentative D call: TRBD1 (7 bases). The CDR3 contains 13 residues. Trimming cost V 4 bases and J 7 bases, with 14 bases left between them. Germline CDR1 and CDR2: SEHNR and FQNEAQ (reference sequence).

This chain's CDR3 is CASSYSPYGYTF. The CDR3 nucleotides are TGTGCCAGCAGTTACTCTCCTTATGGCTACACCTTC. The chain links TRBV6-2 or TRBV6-3 to TRBJ1-2, with D unclear. Between the trimmed V and J ends, which lost 0 bases and 5 bases, there was a span of 4 bases. This CDR3 has 12 amino acids. Germline V gene sequence: CDR1 MNHEY, CDR2 SVGEGT.

V usage is TRBV5-1 and J usage is TRBJ2-7, with 7 bases identical to TRBD1. The CDR3 consists of 15 residues. Per germline, CDR1 SGHRS and CDR2 YFSETQ. The V and J ends lost 4 bases and 4 bases, in that order; junction bases with no gene match: 11. The CDR3, as DNA: TGCGCCAGCAGCAGCTCAGGGGGAAGTTGGTACGAGCAGTACTTC. Its translation: CASSSSGGSWYEQYF.

This clone came up once. The rearrangement uses TRBV6-4 and TRBJ2-1; 10 nucleotides line up with TRBD2. The V gene's germline CDR1 is MRHNA and CDR2 SNTAGT. The CDR3 runs 15 residues. The V and J ends lost 4 bases and 9 bases, in that order; junction bases with no gene match: 9. The CDR3 nucleotides are TGTGCCAGCAGTGTCAGCGGGGGGGCCGGGGGTGAGCAGTTCTTC. Its translation: CASSVSGGAGGEQFF.

The chain couples TRBV2 to TRBJ1-1, with 7 positions matching TRBD1. Trimming took 3 bases from V and 5 from J; bases not matched to a gene: 6. The CDR3 has 14 amino acids. Germline assignment: CDR1 SNHLY and CDR2 FYNNEI. DNA for the CDR3: TGTGCCAGCAGTGACAGGGGGGGCGGGACTGAAGCTTTCTTT. It codes for CASSDRGGGTEAFF.

This chain joins TRBV29-1 and TRBJ2-7; perhaps TRBD2 as D (6 bases). Germline V gives CDR1 SQVTM, CDR2 ANQGSEA. V lost 5 bases, J lost 6 bases, and 14 bases lay in between. The CDR3 length is 12 residues. This chain's CDR3 is CSVRRGVGEQYF. CDR3 bases: TGCAGCGTTCGGAGGGGAGTTGGCGAGCAGTACTTC.

The CDR3 is CSASPGTGKGSNQPQHF. The CDR3 bases are TGCAGTGCTAGTCCCGGGACAGGGAAGGGAAGCAATCAGCCCCAGCATTTT. The chain joins TRBV20-1 to TRBJ1-5; 9 nucleotides align to TRBD1. V trimming: 3 bases; J trimming: 1 base; junction bases outside the gene matches: 10. CDR3 size: 17 residues. Germline CDR1 reads DFQATT; CDR2 reads SNEGSKA (reference sequence).

This CDR3 reads CASTVSGAETQYF. The CDR3 region has the DNA TGCGCCAGCACCGTCTCCGGGGCAGAGACCCAGTACTTC. The rearrangement links TRBV5-1 to TRBJ2-5; D is tentatively TRBD1 or TRBD2 (5 bases each). Trimming stripped 6 bases from V and 4 bases from J, with 13 bases between. The germline CDR1 and CDR2 sequences are SGHRS and YFSETQ. CDR3 length: 13 amino acids.

In this sample, this clone turned up once. The rearrangement uses TRBV5-4 and TRBJ1-2, with D perhaps matching TRBD1 (5 bases). V lost 5 bases to trimming and J lost 3 bases, with 20 bases between them. There are 16 residues in the CDR3. Germline loops: CDR1 SGHNT, CDR2 YYREEE (reference sequence). CDR3 nucleotides: TGTGCCAGCAGGCCTCGAGGGGCGGGGAGTTACTATGGCTACACCTTC. Amino acids: CASRPRGAGSYYGYTF.

The chain has TRBV19 and TRBJ1-1; 8 nucleotides agree with TRBD1. Germline CDR1 reads LNHDA; CDR2 reads SQIVND (reference sequence). The CDR3 sequence is 14 residues long. V was clipped by 4 bases and J by 7 bases; unmatched bases: 8. CDR3 DNA sequence: TGTGCCAGTAGTACACTGACAGGGGATGGTGAAGCTTTCTTT. Amino acid sequence: CASSTLTGDGEAFF. Full variable domain (rest looked up from reference TRBV19 and TRBJ1-1): DGGITQSPKYLFRKEGQNVTLSCEQNLNHDAMYWYRQDPGQGLRLIYYSQIVNDFQKGDIAEGYSVSREKKESFPLTVTSAQKNPTAFYLCASSTLTGDGEAFFGQGTRLTVV.

This clone was picked up a small number of times. The chain links TRBV21-1 to TRBJ1-1; TRBD1 is the table's D call, not checked against the DNA. TRBV21-1 is a recognized pseudogene. The CDR3 loop spans 18 amino acids. This chain's CDR3 is CASSKGYARQDMNTEAFF. CDR3 bases: TGTGCCAGCAGCAAAGGATATGCCCGACAGGACATGAACACTGAAGCTTTCTTT.

The CDR3 region is CASSGLAGIPDIQYF. CDR3 coding DNA: TGTGCCAGCAGTGGTCTCGCGGGGATTCCGGACATTCAGTACTTC. This sequence joins TRBV27 and TRBJ2-4; TRBD2 might be the D (6 bases). The ends were cut back, 5 bases at V and 8 bases at J, with 19 bases in the middle. This CDR3 has 15 amino acids. Germline V gene lookup returns CDR1 MNHEY and CDR2 SMNVEV (reference sequence).

This chain links TRBV5-1 with TRBJ1-1; D unresolved. V was cut by 0 bases and J by 3 bases, with 6 bases left in between. Per the germline V gene, CDR1 is SGHRS and CDR2 is YFSETQ. The CDR3 contains 13 residues. CDR3 nucleotides: TGCGCCAGCAGCTTGGGGGGTGACACTGAAGCTTTCTTT. It translates to CASSLGGDTEAFF.

This chain links TRBV4-3 with TRBJ2-6; no clear D. CDR3 length equals 18 residues. Germline CDR1 is LGHNA and CDR2 is YSLEER. V was cut by 0 bases and J by 3 bases, with 15 bases left in between. The CDR3 loop reads CASSQELIPAGGANVLTF. CDR3 DNA sequence: TGCGCCAGCAGCCAAGAGTTGATCCCAGCTGGTGGGGCCAACGTCCTGACTTTC.

The genes are TRBV6-2 or TRBV6-3 and TRBJ1-2; no definite D call. The CDR3 spans 15 residues. The V and J ends lost 2 bases and 8 bases respectively, with 18 bases between them. In germline, CDR1 is MNHEY, CDR2 SVGEGT. Here the CDR3 DNA reads TGTGCCAGCAGTTACACGGGCAGGACCCTGGGAGGCTACACCTTC. This gives the protein CASSYTGRTLGGYTF.

This clone was seen a handful of times. This sequence joins TRBV5-5 and TRBJ1-5; D call uncertain. This CDR3 has 15 residues. The germline gives CDR1 SGHKS, CDR2 YYEKEE (reference sequence). V was cut by 4 bases and J by 0 bases, with 11 bases left in between. This CDR3 is CASSHPGVSNQPQHF. Here the CDR3 DNA reads TGTGCCAGCAGCCACCCGGGAGTTAGCAATCAGCCCCAGCATTTT. The full variable domain, its missing parts supplied by reference TRBV5-5 and TRBJ1-5, is DAGVTQSPTHLIKTRGQQVTLRCSPISGHKSVSWYQQVLGQGPQFIFQYYEKEERGRGNFPDRFSARQFPNYSSELNVNALLLGDSALYLCASSHPGVSNQPQHFGDGTRLSIL.

This rearrangement joins TRBV10-3 to TRBJ2-7; possible D gene TRBD1, 6 bases. The CDR3 is 12 residues long. Per germline, CDR1 ENHRY and CDR2 SYGVKD. V dropped 6 bases and J dropped 2 bases, with 8 bases sitting between them. For the CDR3, the DNA is TGTGCCATCAGCGGACAGACCTACGAGCAGTACTTC. This gives the protein CAISGQTYEQYF.

The V call is TRBV5-1, the J call TRBJ2-2, with TRBD1 identical over 7 bases. The CDR3 spans 13 residues. With 6 bases clipped from V and 4 bases from J, the junction kept 3 bases outside the gene matches. Germline CDR1 SGHRS, CDR2 YFSETQ. CDR3 in amino acids: CASIQGVTGELFF. The CDR3 nucleotides are TGCGCCAGCATTCAGGGGGTCACCGGGGAGCTGTTTTTT.

The chain joins TRBV30 to TRBJ1-2, with TRBD1 matching over 8 bases. Germline CDR1 GTSNPN, CDR2 SVGIG (reference sequence). The CDR3 consists of 13 residues. The ends lost 5 bases at V and 1 base at J; junction bases unmatched: 3. CDR3 region: CAWGQGLNYGYTF. CDR3 in DNA: TGTGCCTGGGGACAGGGCCTTAACTATGGCTACACCTTC.